A single sample is the source of the 21 T cell receptor beta chains below, sequenced in a study of radiation and T cells in renal cell carcinoma. The time point was: blood 2 weeks post-SBRT. The treatment denotes: 15 Gy SBRT to primary tumor, nephrectomy 4 weeks later. Assay used: immunoSEQ multiplex PCR; TCRdb lists only in-frame clones, some missing. The sample holds some 120,000 clones, approximately 80% seen once. The material sequenced was blood, taken from a patient whose treatment included radiotherapy and nephrectomy. The receptors were sampled from a woman aged 55-70 years with renal cell carcinoma.

This rearrangement joins TRBV7-9 to TRBJ2-5; no clear D gene. Trimming took off 4 bases at V and 5 bases at J, with 17 bases between the two ends. CDR3 length equals 15 residues. Germline loops: CDR1 SEHNR, CDR2 FQNEAQ (reference sequence). As DNA, the CDR3 is TGTGCCAGCAGCTACTTCGACAATCCCGGCGAGACCCAGTACTTC. It specifies CASSYFDNPGETQYF.

The CDR3 here is CASSPLPQGDYGYTF. CDR3 sequence (DNA): TGTGCCAGCTCACCCCTACCCCAGGGCGACTATGGCTACACCTTC. The V call is TRBV18, the J call TRBJ1-2, with D maybe TRBD1 (5 bases). The CDR3 consists of 15 residues. The germline V gene has CDR1 KGHSH and CDR2 LQKENI. The V gene lost 3 bases and the J gene lost 3 bases, with 14 bases spanning the gap.

V is TRBV27 and J is TRBJ2-3; 9 nucleotides agree with TRBD1. This CDR3 is built from 15 residues. Trimming at V came to 5 bases and at J to 4 bases, leaving 7 bases not matched to a gene. CDR1 is MNHEY and CDR2 is SMNVEV in the germline V gene (reference sequence). The CDR3 DNA sequence: TGTGCCAGCAGTCCTGGACAGGGGATGCCAGATACGCAGTATTTT. Translated, it gives CASSPGQGMPDTQYF.

This rearrangement joins TRBV6-5 to TRBJ1-1, with D unresolved. Trimming shortened V by 6 bases and J by 3 bases, and 8 bases separated the two germline ends. Germline lookup yields CDR1 MNHEY and CDR2 SVGAGI. CDR3 length equals 12 residues. For the CDR3, the DNA is TGTGCCAGCAGGGATTCATACACTGAAGCTTTCTTT. Translating gives CASRDSYTEAFF.

The table lists this clone with a few counts. The chain uses TRBV28 and TRBJ1-5; 10 bases agree with TRBD1. The J segment lost 3 bases and the V segment lost 6 bases, leaving 8 bases of the junction unmatched. Germline CDR1 MDHEN, CDR2 SYDVKM. The CDR3 totals 16 residues. The CDR3, as DNA: TGTGCCAGCAGCGAGGGGGACAGGGGTCCCAATCAGCCCCAGCATTTT. It translates to CASSEGDRGPNQPQHF.

The chain uses TRBV15 and TRBJ2-7, with D unclear. The length of the CDR3 is 14 residues. Germline-derived CDR1 and CDR2 are LNHNV and YYDKDF (reference sequence). Trimming took off 0 bases at V and 7 bases at J, with 13 bases between the two ends. CDR3 amino acids: CATSRDNTALEQYF. The CDR3 nucleotides are TGTGCCACCAGCAGAGATAACACGGCGTTAGAGCAGTACTTC. Complete variable domain (other parts from reference TRBV15 and TRBJ2-7): DAMVIQNPRYQVTQFGKPVTLSCSQTLNHNVMYWYQQKSSQAPKLLFHYYDKDFNNEADTPDNFQSRRPNTSFCFLDIRSPGLGDTAMYLCATSRDNTALEQYFGPGTRLTVT.

The chain carries TRBV7-9 and TRBJ2-1; possible D gene TRBD2, 7 bases. V gave up 5 bases and J gave up 9 bases, with 20 bases separating them. The CDR3 loop spans 15 amino acids. The V gene's germline CDR1 is SEHNR and CDR2 FQNEAQ (reference sequence). The CDR3: CASSPRQEWGGEQFF. The CDR3 DNA follows: TGTGCCAGCAGCCCCCGACAGGAATGGGGGGGTGAGCAGTTCTTC.

This chain uses TRBV27 with TRBJ2-5; D possibly corresponds to TRBD2 (7 bases). The V end lost 5 bases, the J end lost 7 bases, and 23 bases lay between the germline ends. This CDR3 spans 16 amino acids. The germline gives CDR1 MNHEY, CDR2 SMNVEV (reference sequence). In DNA, the CDR3 is TGTGCCAGCAGTCCCAAGCCCCACAGGGAGGGTGTGACCCAGTACTTC. Residues: CASSPKPHREGVTQYF.

The sample holds one count of this clone. J is TRBJ1-5 and V is TRBV6-6; 7 bases match TRBD1. CDR3 size: 16 residues. With 4 bases clipped from V and 3 bases from J, the junction kept 9 bases outside the gene matches. Germline CDR1 MNHNY, CDR2 SVGAGI (reference sequence). CDR3 amino acids: CASSSSGQSYNQPQHF. CDR3 nucleotides: TGTGCCAGCAGTTCGTCGGGACAGAGTTACAATCAGCCCCAGCATTTT.

The chain carries TRBV5-1 and TRBJ1-2, with D perhaps matching TRBD1 (6 bases). V gave up 5 bases and J gave up 1 base, with 12 bases separating them. The CDR3 contains 14 residues. Per germline, CDR1 SGHRS and CDR2 YFSETQ. The CDR3 is CASRTGFSNYGYTF. The CDR3 nucleotides are TGCGCCAGCAGAACAGGGTTCAGTAACTATGGCTACACCTTC.

In its sample, this clone was seen once. This chain uses TRBV9 with TRBJ2-7, with TRBD1 identical over 12 bases. Per the germline V gene, CDR1 is SGDLS and CDR2 is YYNGEE. The J segment lost 5 bases and the V segment lost 4 bases, leaving 7 bases of the junction unmatched. The CDR3 runs to 15 residues. CDR3 sequence: CASSNQGTGGDEQYF. The CDR3 DNA is TGTGCCAGCAGCAACCAAGGGACAGGGGGCGACGAGCAGTACTTC.

The CDR3 loop reads CASSLMGAPGAQHF. CDR3 DNA sequence: TGTGCCAGCAGCTTAATGGGCGCCCCCGGGGCCCAGCATTTT. The chain is built from TRBV5-4 and TRBJ1-5; no clear D gene. This CDR3 is built from 14 residues. V was pared by 2 bases and J by 11 bases, with 17 bases between. Germline assignment: CDR1 SGHNT and CDR2 YYREEE (reference sequence).

The chain's CDR3 is CASSQEFRGNSGNTIYF. The CDR3 DNA follows: TGCGCCAGCAGCCAAGAGTTCAGGGGGAACTCTGGAAACACCATATATTTT. J is TRBJ1-3 and V is TRBV4-3; 7 bases fit TRBD1. V lost 0 bases to trimming and J lost 0 bases; unmatched junction nucleotides: 5. The V gene's germline CDR1 is LGHNA and CDR2 YSLEER. The CDR3 extends over 17 amino acids.

The V call is TRBV5-1, the J call TRBJ2-3; TRBD2 matches 15 bases. V dropped 5 bases and J dropped 0; count of bases not matched to a gene: 7. The CDR3 sequence is 18 residues long. From germline, CDR1 is SGHRS and CDR2 YFSETQ. CDR3 bases: TGCGCCAGCAGGGCCGGGACTAGCGGGGGGCCCAGCACAGATACGCAGTATTTT. It yields the protein CASRAGTSGGPSTDTQYF.

The chain joins TRBV2 to TRBJ2-5, with D hard to call. This CDR3 spans 14 amino acids. Trimming removed 4 bases from V and 2 bases from J, with 11 bases in between. Germline CDR1 and CDR2: SNHLY and FYNNEI. CDR3 protein: CASSVRSSQETQYF. CDR3 in DNA: TGTGCCAGCAGTGTTCGGTCATCTCAAGAGACCCAGTACTTC.

The chain combines TRBV28 with TRBJ1-5, with a weak D call TRBD1 (6 bases). The CDR3 length is 12 residues. Germline V CDR1 and CDR2: MDHEN, SYDVKM. Trimming shortened V by 9 bases and J by 6 bases, and 12 bases separated the two germline ends. CDR3 sequence: CASLRGGQPQHF. The DNA for the CDR3 is TGTGCCAGTCTCAGGGGTGGTCAGCCCCAGCATTTT.

The genes are TRBV5-1 and TRBJ1-2; D gene ambiguous. V lost 5 bases to trimming and J lost 4 bases, with 15 bases between them. CDR3 length: 14 residues. Germline V gene sequence: CDR1 SGHRS, CDR2 YFSETQ. The chain's CDR3 is CASSARGEPYGYTF. CDR3 sequence (DNA): TGCGCCAGCAGTGCCCGGGGAGAACCCTATGGCTACACCTTC.

This rearrangement joins TRBV6-1 to TRBJ2-7; possibly TRBD2 for D (5 bases). CDR1 MNHNS and CDR2 SASEGT come from the germline V gene. The CDR3 sequence is 12 residues long. Trimming cost V 7 bases and J 5 bases, with 12 bases left between them. The CDR3 region has the DNA TGTGCCAGCACAATAGAGGGCGACGAGCAGTACTTC. Amino acid sequence: CASTIEGDEQYF.

V usage is TRBV7-2 and J usage is TRBJ2-3, with TRBD2 as a possible D gene (6 bases). CDR3 size: 15 residues. The V gene's germline CDR1 is SGHTA and CDR2 FQGNSA. V was clipped by 4 bases and J by 2 bases, with 13 bases between them. The CDR3 DNA follows: TGTGCCAGCAGCTCCTACGGGAGCAACACAGATACGCAGTATTTT. Translated, it gives CASSSYGSNTDTQYF.

The chain employs TRBV2 and TRBJ1-4, with a possible D match to TRBD1 (6 bases). The germline V gene encodes CDR1 SNHLY and CDR2 FYNNEI. V dropped 5 bases and J dropped 8 bases, with 21 bases sitting between them. The CDR3 has 16 amino acids. DNA of the CDR3: TGTGCCAGCAGTATGACAGGACCCCTACGGCAGGAAAAACTGTTTTTT. Translating gives CASSMTGPLRQEKLFF.

This CDR3 is CASSQVRETYEQYF. The DNA for the CDR3 is TGTGCCAGCAGCCAAGTAAGGGAGACCTACGAGCAGTACTTC. V usage is TRBV6-5 and J usage is TRBJ2-7, with D possibly matching TRBD2 (5 bases). The CDR3 extends over 14 amino acids. V dropped 6 bases and J dropped 2 bases, with 14 bases sitting between them. Germline V gene lookup returns CDR1 MNHEY and CDR2 SVGAGI.